What follows are 28 T cell receptor beta chains derived from one specimen sequenced in a study of cytomegalovirus exposure and HLA in healthy donors. PCR involved 60 Vbeta and 13 Jbeta primers. The data were produced by immunoSEQ multiplex PCR, yet TCRdb's version contains in-frame clones alone and is incomplete. The sample has about 70,000 clones; 86% are singletons. Source material: PBMCs. The receptors were gathered from a woman in her twenties or thirties in good health and CMV-seronegative.

The chain is built from TRBV11-2 and TRBJ1-3; D remains ambiguous. From germline, CDR1 is SGHAT and CDR2 FQNNGV. CDR3 length: 14 residues. Trimming stripped 6 bases from V and 4 bases from J, with 13 bases between. CDR3 DNA sequence: TGTGCCAGCAGTCCGACCGACTGGGGAAACACCATATATTTT. Protein: CASSPTDWGNTIYF.

This rearrangement joins TRBV2 to TRBJ2-7, with TRBD1 as a possible D gene (5 bases). Per germline, CDR1 SNHLY and CDR2 FYNNEI. CDR3 length equals 15 residues. V lost 6 bases to trimming and J lost 2 bases, with 17 bases between them. The CDR3 protein is CASSVTGLGTYEQYF. CDR3 DNA: TGTGCCAGCAGCGTAACAGGATTGGGAACCTACGAGCAGTACTTC.

This clone appeared a single time. The V gene is TRBV21-1, the J gene TRBJ1-3; TRBD1 is the table's D call, not checked against the DNA. TRBV21-1 is described as a pseudogene. The CDR3 loop spans 15 amino acids. CDR3 loop: CASSKGDRDGNTIYF. The CDR3 DNA reads as TGTGCCAGCAGCAAAGGGGACAGGGATGGAAACACCATATATTTT.

The chain joins TRBV11-3 to TRBJ2-7, with D perhaps TRBD2 (6 bases). V lost 0 bases, J lost 2 bases, and 14 bases lay in between. The CDR3 runs to 16 residues. Germline CDR1 reads SGHNT; CDR2 reads YENEEA. The CDR3, as DNA: TGTGCCAGCAGCTTAGATCTGGCTAGCGTCCCCTACGAGCAGTACTTC. Its translation: CASSLDLASVPYEQYF.

This sequence joins TRBV18 and TRBJ2-1; D uncertain. Germline V gene data show CDR1 as KGHSH and CDR2 as LQKENI. Trimming took off 3 bases at V and 8 bases at J, with 17 bases between the two ends. The CDR3 loop spans 15 amino acids. The CDR3 sequence: CASSPDLTVGDEQFF. CDR3 DNA sequence: TGTGCCAGCTCACCTGACCTTACAGTGGGCGATGAGCAGTTCTTC.

The V gene is TRBV4-3, the J gene TRBJ1-1; TRBD1 agrees at 7 bases. Trimming cost V 7 bases and J 4 bases; bases outside gene matches: 3. The CDR3 sequence is 12 residues long. Germline V gives CDR1 LGHNA, CDR2 YSLEER. The CDR3 protein is CASTTGVTEAFF. CDR3 sequence (DNA): TGCGCCAGCACCACAGGGGTCACTGAAGCTTTCTTT.

This rearrangement joins TRBV9 to TRBJ2-7; 11 nucleotides align to TRBD1. The CDR3 runs to 15 residues. Germline assignment: CDR1 SGDLS and CDR2 YYNGEE. Unmatched junction bases numbered 10, after V lost 4 bases and J lost 7 bases. The CDR3 DNA reads TGTGCCAGCAGCCCAGCCGGGACAGGGGGGTTAGAGCAGTACTTC. Translating it yields CASSPAGTGGLEQYF.

V and J are TRBV27 and TRBJ2-1, with no clear D. This CDR3 contains 11 residues. Trimming took 3 bases from V and 7 from J, leaving 4 bases between them. In germline, CDR1 is MNHEY, CDR2 SMNVEV (reference sequence). CDR3 amino acids: CASSFRNEQFF. DNA for the CDR3: TGTGCCAGCAGTTTCAGGAATGAGCAGTTCTTC.

This clone was seen a few times. The sample carries other DNA sequences with the same CDR3. The genes are TRBV27 and TRBJ1-6; D not certain. Deletions cut 5 bases from V and 6 bases from J, with 5 bases between. This CDR3 region has 12 residues. Germline V lookup: CDR1 MNHEY, CDR2 SMNVEV (reference sequence). The CDR3 bases are TGTGCCAGCAGTCCCATTAATTCACCCCTCCACTTT. This encodes CASSPINSPLHF.

The chain links TRBV19 to TRBJ2-2, with TRBD2 matching over 11 bases. CDR1 and CDR2 (germline): LNHDA, SQIVND (reference sequence). CDR3 length: 16 amino acids. The ends lost 3 bases at V and 6 bases at J; junction bases unmatched: 6. The CDR3 sequence is CASSILAGGMAGELFF. CDR3 in DNA: TGTGCCAGTAGTATTCTAGCGGGAGGAATGGCCGGGGAGCTGTTTTTT.

This chain uses TRBV9 with TRBJ1-1; unclear D gene. V dropped 4 bases and J dropped 0 bases, with 10 bases sitting between them. The CDR3 loop spans 14 amino acids. From germline, CDR1 is SGDLS and CDR2 YYNGEE. The CDR3 region has the DNA TGTGCCAGCAGCCCAAACACACTGAACACTGAAGCTTTCTTT. This codes for CASSPNTLNTEAFF.

The V call is TRBV18, the J call TRBJ2-7, with a possible D match to TRBD1 (8 bases). The length of the CDR3 is 17 residues. V shed 6 bases and J shed 9 bases, with 30 bases lying between them. CDR1 and CDR2 (germline): KGHSH, LQKENI. CDR3 in amino acids: CASSPAGGADGGTGQYF. In DNA form, the CDR3 reads TGTGCCAGCTCCCCCGCAGGGGGCGCGGACGGGGGGACGGGGCAGTACTTC.

This rearrangement joins TRBV7-6 to TRBJ2-2; perhaps TRBD2 as D (5 bases). Trimming left V 4 bases short and J 6 bases short, with 12 bases between. The CDR3 is 14 residues long. CDR1 and CDR2 from the germline V gene are SGHVS and FNYEAQ. The CDR3 is CASSSGFGAGELFF. In DNA, the CDR3 is TGTGCCAGCAGCTCGGGATTCGGGGCCGGGGAGCTGTTTTTT.

This clone was counted a single time. The chain recombines TRBV7-2 with TRBJ2-5, with a weak D call TRBD2 (5 bases). V lost 2 bases and J lost 14, with 18 bases in between. The CDR3 length is 13 residues. Germline V gene sequence: CDR1 SGHTA, CDR2 FQGNSA. The CDR3 reads CASSLHLAQVLYF. In DNA, the CDR3 is TGTGCCAGCAGCTTACATCTAGCCCAGGTCCTATACTTC.

The V call is TRBV10-3, the J call TRBJ2-7; TRBD2 matches 10 bases. From germline, CDR1 is ENHRY and CDR2 SYGVKD. The V and J ends lost 6 bases and 2 bases, in that order; junction bases with no gene match: 4. This CDR3 is 14 amino acids long. CDR3 in DNA: TGTGCCATCAGGGGGACTAGCGCTCCCTACGAGCAGTACTTC. Encoded protein: CAIRGTSAPYEQYF.

The chain joins TRBV19 to TRBJ2-5; maybe TRBD1 (6 bases). The V gene lost 9 bases and the J gene lost 1 base, with 18 bases spanning the gap. Germline CDR1 is LNHDA and CDR2 is SQIVND (reference sequence). CDR3 length: 15 amino acids. The CDR3 DNA sequence: TGTGCCAGCAATGGGGGCTCAGGCTCCCAAGAGACCCAGTACTTC. Its translation is CASNGGSGSQETQYF.

The CDR3 loop reads CASSFSSGDGYTF. CDR3 in DNA: TGTGCCAGCAGCTTCTCTTCGGGAGATGGCTACACCTTC. The rearrangement uses TRBV7-6 and TRBJ1-2; D is undetermined. The CDR3 runs to 13 residues. CDR1 is SGHVS and CDR2 is FNYEAQ in the germline V gene. V shed 3 bases and J shed 6 bases, with 11 bases lying between them.

This clone appeared once. The junction shows a germline mismatch at one end, possibly a read error. The V gene is TRBV29-1, the J gene TRBJ2-1, with 7 bases fitting TRBD2. In germline, CDR1 is SQVTM, CDR2 ANQGSEA. The CDR3 sequence is 14 residues long. The CDR3 DNA reads TGCAGCGTTGAAAGATGGCGGGATGGGGGGGAGCAGCTCTTC. It yields the protein CSVERWRDGGEQLF.

The V and J genes are TRBV18 and TRBJ1-1; 8 bases line up with TRBD1. Germline-derived CDR1 and CDR2 are KGHSH and LQKENI. The trim removed 8 bases at V and 3 bases at J, leaving 5 bases unmatched. The CDR3 has 13 amino acids. CDR3 bases: TGTGCCAGCACCCAGGGGGCTGACACTGAAGCTTTCTTT. Translated: CASTQGADTEAFF.

The chain has TRBV9 and TRBJ1-2; 9 nucleotides align to TRBD1. The CDR3 has 15 residues. Germline CDR1 SGDLS, CDR2 YYNGEE. V lost 2 bases, J lost 8 bases, and 10 bases stayed unmatched. CDR3 sequence reads: CASSVRTGAPEGYTF. CDR3 sequence (DNA): TGTGCCAGCAGCGTCCGGACAGGGGCCCCTGAGGGCTACACCTTC.

This chain uses TRBV5-5 with TRBJ2-5, with 7 bases aligning to TRBD2. The length of the CDR3 is 18 residues. Unmatched junction bases numbered 21, after V lost 6 bases and J lost 4 bases. Germline V CDR1 and CDR2: SGHKS, YYEKEE (reference sequence). The CDR3 nucleotides are TGTGCCAGCACCCGGGACGGGCCTAGCGGAGGGAAGGGAGAGACCCAGTACTTC. Translation: CASTRDGPSGGKGETQYF.

The chain uses TRBV30 and TRBJ1-2; 7 positions agree with TRBD1. The CDR3 loop spans 12 amino acids. Germline V CDR1 and CDR2: GTSNPN, SVGIG (reference sequence). V lost 2 bases, J lost 8 bases, and 5 bases stayed unmatched. The CDR3 is CAWSPTGSGYTF. As DNA, the CDR3 is TGTGCCTGGAGTCCGACAGGGTCGGGCTACACCTTC.

The V call is TRBV18, the J call TRBJ2-7; 8 nucleotides line up with TRBD1. Per germline, CDR1 KGHSH and CDR2 LQKENI. With 0 bases clipped from V and 7 bases from J, the junction kept 14 bases outside the gene matches. The CDR3 runs 17 residues. This CDR3 reads CASSPPRGQDTSLEQYF. The DNA of the CDR3 is TGTGCCAGCTCACCACCGAGGGGACAGGATACCTCCCTTGAGCAGTACTTC.

The CDR3 DNA is TGTGCCAGCTCATCCGTGGACAGGGCGAGCACTGAAGCTTTCTTT. Protein product: CASSSVDRASTEAFF. The rearrangement uses TRBV18 and TRBJ1-1; 8 bases fit TRBD1. CDR3 length: 15 amino acids. The germline V gene encodes CDR1 KGHSH and CDR2 LQKENI. V lost 5 bases to trimming and J lost 4 bases; unmatched junction nucleotides: 9.

V and J are TRBV6-1 and TRBJ2-2; 8 nucleotides match TRBD1. V was clipped by 7 bases and J by 9 bases; unmatched bases: 13. CDR1 and CDR2 from the germline V gene are MNHNS and SASEGT. This CDR3 has 15 amino acids. In DNA form, the CDR3 reads TGTGCCAGCAACTTACCGGGACAGGCGGGAAGGGAGCTGTTTTTT. It translates to CASNLPGQAGRELFF.

The sample holds one count of this clone. The CDR3 reads CASSPSSGRARETQYF. CDR3 bases: TGTGCCAGTAGTCCATCTAGCGGGAGGGCCCGAGAGACCCAGTACTTC. This chain uses TRBV19 with TRBJ2-5; 12 bases map to TRBD2. Germline CDR1 LNHDA, CDR2 SQIVND (reference sequence). After removal of 5 bases from V and 4 bases from J, the junction contained 8 bases not matched to a gene. CDR3 length equals 16 residues.

The CDR3 protein is CASSTGTGGAGADEQYF. CDR3 DNA: TGTGCCAGCAGCACCGGGACAGGGGGCGCAGGGGCGGACGAGCAGTACTTC. J is TRBJ2-7 and V is TRBV21-1; the table's D call, TRBD1, was not checked against the DNA. TRBV21-1 is tagged as a pseudogene. This CDR3 has 17 residues.

This chain uses TRBV15 with TRBJ1-4, with 9 nucleotides matching TRBD1. V gave up 5 bases and J gave up 7 bases; unmatched junction bases: 5. The CDR3 is 14 amino acids. Germline V gene lookup returns CDR1 LNHNV and CDR2 YYDKDF (reference sequence). The CDR3 bases are TGTGCCACCAGCCAAGACAGGGGGAGTGAAAAACTGTTTTTT. Translation gives CATSQDRGSEKLFF.